These 18 T cell receptor beta chains originate from one sample sequenced in a study of blood T cell repertoires in COVID-19. TCRdb keeps only in-frame clones here, not all; method: immunoSEQ multiplex PCR. The data show a few hundred thousand clones, with about 89% seen just once and approximately 9% held by the top ten. The sequenced material came from PBMCs or T cells enriched from blood (not recorded which). The receptors stem from a man in his forties who had recovered from COVID-19.

This clone was found many times. The rearrangement joins TRBV7-9 to TRBJ1-5, with D possibly TRBD1 on 6 matching bases. V lost 3 bases and J 4 bases, leaving 10 bases between the germline ends. Germline CDR1 reads SEHNR; CDR2 reads FQNEAQ (reference sequence). This CDR3 is 14 amino acids long. In nucleotides, the CDR3 is TGTGCCAGCAGCTTGGGACAAATTAATCAGCCCCAGCATTTT. This gives the protein CASSLGQINQPQHF. Filled out from reference TRBV7-9 and TRBJ1-5, the complete variable domain reads DTGVSQNPRHKITKRGQNVTFRCDPISEHNRLYWYRQTLGQGPEFLTYFQNEAQLEKSRLLSDRFSAERPKGSFSTLEIQRTEQGDSAMYLCASSLGQINQPQHFGDGTRLSIL.

The chain employs TRBV28 and TRBJ2-3, with 11 bases matching TRBD2. Unmatched junction bases numbered 6, after V lost 7 bases and J lost 3 bases. Germline V gene data show CDR1 as MDHEN and CDR2 as SYDVKM. This CDR3 has 15 residues. The CDR3 protein is CASKLAGGPTDTQYF. CDR3 in DNA: TGTGCCAGCAAATTAGCGGGAGGGCCGACAGATACGCAGTATTTT.

This chain joins TRBV28 and TRBJ2-3, with 11 positions matching TRBD2. V was clipped by 11 bases and J by 7 bases; unmatched bases: 8. Germline assignment: CDR1 MDHEN and CDR2 SYDVKM. This CDR3 contains 13 residues. CDR3 nucleotide sequence: TGTGCCTCGGCGTTAGCGGGAGGGAATACGCAGTATTTT. Translated: CASALAGGNTQYF.

The genes are TRBV6-6 and TRBJ1-1, with D perhaps matching TRBD1 (5 bases). The CDR3 is 14 residues long. The germline V and J ends were trimmed by 2 bases and 10 bases, with 17 bases remaining between them. Germline lookup yields CDR1 MNHNY and CDR2 SVGAGI (reference sequence). CDR3 loop: CASSYDIRGMGAFF. The CDR3 DNA reads as TGTGCCAGCAGTTACGATATTCGGGGGATGGGAGCTTTCTTT.

The V call is TRBV5-5, the J call TRBJ1-4; maybe TRBD1 (6 bases). Germline CDR1 SGHKS, CDR2 YYEKEE (reference sequence). Trimming took 3 bases from V and 5 from J, leaving 20 bases between them. CDR3 length equals 17 residues. CDR3 sequence (DNA): TGTGCCAGCAGCTGGATTAACCGGACAGCCAAGAATGAAAAACTGTTTTTT. Translated, it gives CASSWINRTAKNEKLFF.

The V and J genes are TRBV7-8 and TRBJ2-7; 10 positions match TRBD1. Germline lookup yields CDR1 SGHVS and CDR2 FQNEAQ. The CDR3 loop spans 13 amino acids. Trimming cost V 8 bases and J 7 bases; bases outside gene matches: 8. CDR3 sequence reads: CASRDRGLGEQYF. CDR3 DNA sequence: TGTGCCAGCCGGGACAGGGGTTTGGGTGAGCAGTACTTC.

The chain is built from TRBV19 and TRBJ2-1; 9 nucleotides match TRBD1. J lost 9 bases, V lost 6 bases, and 12 bases had no gene match. CDR1 LNHDA and CDR2 SQIVND come from the germline V gene (reference sequence). This CDR3 comprises 15 residues. The CDR3 DNA reads as TGTGCCAGTAGGGAACCGGGACAGGGAGTTGGTGAGCAGTTCTTC. Protein product: CASREPGQGVGEQFF.

The chain is built from TRBV27 and TRBJ2-7; 11 nucleotides align to TRBD1. Germline CDR1 is MNHEY and CDR2 is SMNVEV (reference sequence). This CDR3 region has 16 residues. Trimming at V came to 2 bases and at J to 2 bases, leaving 5 bases not matched to a gene. The CDR3 reads CASSLNWDRGTYEQYF. For the CDR3, the DNA is TGTGCCAGCAGTTTAAACTGGGACAGGGGGACCTACGAGCAGTACTTC.

The chain couples TRBV9 to TRBJ1-1; a possible D gene is TRBD1 (6 bases). Germline CDR1 reads SGDLS; CDR2 reads YYNGEE. The CDR3 spans 15 residues. The ends were cut back, 0 bases at V and 1 base at J, with 10 bases in the middle. CDR3 amino acids: CASSVEDRWNTEAFF. CDR3 nucleotide sequence: TGTGCCAGCAGCGTAGAGGACAGATGGAACACTGAAGCTTTCTTT. Supplemented by reference TRBV9 and TRBJ1-1, the full variable domain reads DSGVTQTPKHLITATGQRVTLRCSPRSGDLSVYWYQQSLDQGLQFLIQYYNGEERAKGNILERFSAQQFPDLHSELNLSSLELGDSALYFCASSVEDRWNTEAFFGQGTRLTVV.

This rearrangement joins TRBV6-6 to TRBJ1-2; D perhaps matches TRBD1 (5 bases). The CDR3 consists of 16 residues. Germline CDR1 is MNHNY and CDR2 is SVGAGI (reference sequence). V was pared by 7 bases and J by 0 bases, with 18 bases between. The CDR3 is CASTTGAGFPNYGYTF. The CDR3 DNA reads as TGTGCCAGCACCACTGGGGCCGGATTTCCTAACTATGGCTACACCTTC.

The chain combines TRBV19 with TRBJ1-1; tentatively, D is TRBD1 (5 bases). V was cut by 0 bases and J by 0 bases, with 8 bases left in between. CDR1 and CDR2 (germline): LNHDA, SQIVND (reference sequence). This CDR3 contains 15 residues. CDR3 sequence reads: CASSIDRAMNTEAFF. The DNA of the CDR3 is TGTGCCAGTAGTATAGACAGGGCCATGAACACTGAAGCTTTCTTT. Drawing the rest from reference TRBV19 and TRBJ1-1, the complete variable domain is DGGITQSPKYLFRKEGQNVTLSCEQNLNHDAMYWYRQDPGQGLRLIYYSQIVNDFQKGDIAEGYSVSREKKESFPLTVTSAQKNPTAFYLCASSIDRAMNTEAFFGQGTRLTVV.

The V call is TRBV27, the J call TRBJ1-4; D is ambiguous. Trimming shortened V by 2 bases and J by 7 bases, and 20 bases separated the two germline ends. The germline CDR1 and CDR2 sequences are MNHEY and SMNVEV (reference sequence). The CDR3 totals 17 residues. CDR3 DNA: TGTGCCAGCAGTTTAAGGGCGGGCGGCTCAATTAGTGAAAAACTGTTTTTT. This sequence encodes CASSLRAGGSISEKLFF.

V and J are TRBV7-2 and TRBJ2-1; D possibly corresponds to TRBD1 (5 bases). Trimming removed 8 bases at V and 10 bases at J, with 15 bases between. CDR3 size: 12 residues. Germline V gene sequence: CDR1 SGHTA, CDR2 FQGNSA. The CDR3 nucleotides are TGTGCCAGCGGGAACTACGACAGAGAGCAGTTCTTC. Translated: CASGNYDREQFF.

V is TRBV6-1 and J is TRBJ2-5, with a weak D call TRBD1 (6 bases). This CDR3 spans 16 amino acids. The germline V and J ends were trimmed by 3 bases and 3 bases, with 17 bases remaining between them. CDR1 and CDR2 from the germline V gene are MNHNS and SASEGT. This chain's CDR3 is CASSEWTARVKETQYF. CDR3 nucleotides: TGTGCCAGCAGTGAGTGGACAGCCCGAGTGAAAGAGACCCAGTACTTC.

V and J are TRBV28 and TRBJ1-1; 7 bases agree with TRBD1. This CDR3 has 14 amino acids. Germline CDR1 MDHEN, CDR2 SYDVKM. Trimming at V came to 6 bases and at J to 4 bases, leaving 8 bases not matched to a gene. CDR3 sequence reads: CASRQGGRSTEAFF. The DNA of the CDR3 is TGTGCCAGCAGGCAGGGGGGTCGAAGCACTGAAGCTTTCTTT.

This rearrangement joins TRBV10-3 to TRBJ2-3; TRBD2 is a possible D gene (6 bases). Trimming cost V 3 bases and J 6 bases, with 13 bases left between them. The CDR3 is made up of 14 amino acids. The germline gives CDR1 ENHRY, CDR2 SYGVKD. Here the CDR3 DNA reads TGTGCCATCAGTGACTTTCAGGGAGGCGATACGCAGTATTTT. Translating gives CAISDFQGGDTQYF.

The rearrangement uses TRBV11-3 and TRBJ1-3; D perhaps matches TRBD1 (5 bases). The germline gives CDR1 SGHNT, CDR2 YENEEA. The CDR3 spans 15 residues. V gave up 5 bases and J gave up 0 bases, with 11 bases separating them. In DNA, the CDR3 is TGTGCCAGCAGCCAAACAGGAAACTCTGGAAACACCATATATTTT. Residues: CASSQTGNSGNTIYF.

The V gene is TRBV2, the J gene TRBJ1-5, with D perhaps matching TRBD1 (6 bases). The CDR3 runs to 19 residues. Looked up from germline, CDR1 is SNHLY and CDR2 is FYNNEI. Trimming removed 0 bases at V and 4 bases at J, with 22 bases between. CDR3: CASSEAGLGGGRRNQPQHF. CDR3 bases: TGTGCCAGCAGTGAAGCGGGGCTGGGCGGGGGGCGCCGGAATCAGCCCCAGCATTTT.